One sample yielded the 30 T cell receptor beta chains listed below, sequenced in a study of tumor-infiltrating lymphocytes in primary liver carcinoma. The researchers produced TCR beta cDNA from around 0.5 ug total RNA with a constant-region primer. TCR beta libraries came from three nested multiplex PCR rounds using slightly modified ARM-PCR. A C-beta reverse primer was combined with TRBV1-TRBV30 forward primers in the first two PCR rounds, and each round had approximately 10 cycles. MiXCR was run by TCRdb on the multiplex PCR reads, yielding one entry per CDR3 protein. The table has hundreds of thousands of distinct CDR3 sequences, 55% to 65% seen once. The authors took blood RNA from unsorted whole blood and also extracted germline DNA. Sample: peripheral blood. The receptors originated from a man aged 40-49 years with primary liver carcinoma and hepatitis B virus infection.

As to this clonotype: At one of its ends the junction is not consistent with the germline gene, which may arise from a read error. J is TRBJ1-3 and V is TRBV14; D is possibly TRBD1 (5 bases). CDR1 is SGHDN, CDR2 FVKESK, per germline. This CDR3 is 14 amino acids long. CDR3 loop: CASNPWGTGNTIYF. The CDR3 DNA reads TGTGCTAGCAACCCGTGGGGGACTGGAAACACCATATATTTT. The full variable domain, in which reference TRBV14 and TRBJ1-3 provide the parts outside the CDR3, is EAGVTQFPSHSVIEKGQTVTLRCDPISGHDNLYWYRRVMGKEIKFLLHFVKESKQDESGMPNNRFLAERTGGTYSTLKVQPAELEDSGVYFCASNPWGTGNTIYFGEGSWLTVV.

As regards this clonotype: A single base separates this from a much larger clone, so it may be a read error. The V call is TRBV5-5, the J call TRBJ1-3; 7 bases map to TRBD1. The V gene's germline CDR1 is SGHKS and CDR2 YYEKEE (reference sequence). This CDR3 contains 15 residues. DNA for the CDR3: TGTGACAGCAGCTCGGTACAGGGGCCACGAAACACCATATATTTT. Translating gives CDSSSVQGPRNTIYF.

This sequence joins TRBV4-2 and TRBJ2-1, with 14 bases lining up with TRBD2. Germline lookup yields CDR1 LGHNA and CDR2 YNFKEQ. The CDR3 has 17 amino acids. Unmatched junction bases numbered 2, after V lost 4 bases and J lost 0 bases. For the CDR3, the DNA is TGTGCCAGCAGCCCAGGACTAGCGGGAGGCTCCTACAATGAGCAGTTCTTC. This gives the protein CASSPGLAGGSYNEQFF.

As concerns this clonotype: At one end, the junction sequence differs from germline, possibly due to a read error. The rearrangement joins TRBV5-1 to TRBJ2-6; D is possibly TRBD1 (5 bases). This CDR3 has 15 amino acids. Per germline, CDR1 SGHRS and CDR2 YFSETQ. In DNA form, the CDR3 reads TGCGCCAGCAGCTCAATGGACCCTGGGGCCAACGTCCTGAGTTTC. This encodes CASSSMDPGANVLSF.

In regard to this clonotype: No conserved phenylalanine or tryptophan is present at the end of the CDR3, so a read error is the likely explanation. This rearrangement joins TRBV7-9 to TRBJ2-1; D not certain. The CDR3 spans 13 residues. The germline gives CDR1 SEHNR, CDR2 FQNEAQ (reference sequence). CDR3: CASSLAKTNVQFL. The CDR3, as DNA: TGTGCCAGCAGCTTGGCCAAGACCAATGTGCAGTTCTTA.

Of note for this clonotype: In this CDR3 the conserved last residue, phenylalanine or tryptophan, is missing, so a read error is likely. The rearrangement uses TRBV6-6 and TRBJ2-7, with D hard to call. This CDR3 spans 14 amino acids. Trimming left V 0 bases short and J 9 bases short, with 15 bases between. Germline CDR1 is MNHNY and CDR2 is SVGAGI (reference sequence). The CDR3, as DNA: TGTGCCAGCAGTTACTCGCTGGCAGCACCGAGGCAGTACTTA. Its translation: CASSYSLAAPRQYL.

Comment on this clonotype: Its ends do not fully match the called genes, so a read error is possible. CDR3: CASSIDPGGLTDTQFF. Here the CDR3 DNA reads TGTGCCAGCAGCATAGACCCTGGGGGGCTCACAGATACGCAGTTTTTT. This rearrangement joins TRBV11-2 to TRBJ2-3; D may correspond to TRBD1 or TRBD2 (6 bases each). CDR3 length: 16 amino acids. Germline lookup yields CDR1 SGHAT and CDR2 FQNNGV.

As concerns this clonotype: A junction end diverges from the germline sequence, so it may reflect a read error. For the CDR3, the DNA is TGCAGCCTCCGGGACACCCTAGCCAAGAACATTCAGTACTTC. It yields the protein CSLRDTLAKNIQYF. J is TRBJ2-4 and V is TRBV29-1; D might be TRBD1 (6 bases). This CDR3 comprises 14 residues. Germline V CDR1 and CDR2: SQVTM, ANQGSEA.

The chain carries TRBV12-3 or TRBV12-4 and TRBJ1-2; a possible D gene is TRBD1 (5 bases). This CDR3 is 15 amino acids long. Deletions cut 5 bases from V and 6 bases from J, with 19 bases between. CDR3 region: CASSLFSGTDHGYTF. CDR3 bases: TGTGCCAGCAGTCTATTCTCCGGGACGGACCATGGCTACACCTTC.

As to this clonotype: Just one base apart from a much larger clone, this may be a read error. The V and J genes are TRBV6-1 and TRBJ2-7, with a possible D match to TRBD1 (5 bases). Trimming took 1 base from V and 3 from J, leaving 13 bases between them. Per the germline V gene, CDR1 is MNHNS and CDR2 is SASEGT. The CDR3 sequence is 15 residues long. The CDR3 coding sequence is TGTGCCAGCAGTGAAGTAACAGGTCTCTACTACGAGCAGTACTTC. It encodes CASSEVTGLYYEQYF.

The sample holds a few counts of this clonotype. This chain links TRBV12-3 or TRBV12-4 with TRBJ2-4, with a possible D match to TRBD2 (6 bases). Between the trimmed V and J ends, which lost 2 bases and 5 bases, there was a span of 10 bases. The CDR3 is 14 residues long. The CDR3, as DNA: TGTGCCAGCAGTTTACCGGGGGTCGAAAACATTCAGTACTTC. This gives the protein CASSLPGVENIQYF.

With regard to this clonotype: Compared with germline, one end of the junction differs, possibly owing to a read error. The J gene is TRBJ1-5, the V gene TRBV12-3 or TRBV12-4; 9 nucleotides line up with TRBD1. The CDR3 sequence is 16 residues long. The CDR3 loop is CTSRPSGTGINQPQHF. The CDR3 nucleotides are TGTACCAGCAGACCATCCGGGACAGGGATCAATCAGCCCCAGCATTTT.

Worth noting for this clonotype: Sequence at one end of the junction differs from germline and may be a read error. The CDR3 DNA reads TGCGCAAGCAGCCAAGAAGACCGCGGGGTGGGGGACATTCAGTACTTC. Its translation is CASSQEDRGVGDIQYF. The gene calls are TRBV4-1 and TRBJ2-4; perhaps TRBD2 as D (6 bases). CDR1 is MGHRA, CDR2 YSYEKL, per germline. This CDR3 contains 16 residues.

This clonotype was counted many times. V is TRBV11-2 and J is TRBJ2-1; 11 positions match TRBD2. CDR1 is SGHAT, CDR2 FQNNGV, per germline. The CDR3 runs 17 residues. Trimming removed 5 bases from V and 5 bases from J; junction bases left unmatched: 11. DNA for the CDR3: TGTGCCAGCAGCCCGTCTCCCACTAGCGGGAGTAACAATGAGCAGTTCTTC. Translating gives CASSPSPTSGSNNEQFF.

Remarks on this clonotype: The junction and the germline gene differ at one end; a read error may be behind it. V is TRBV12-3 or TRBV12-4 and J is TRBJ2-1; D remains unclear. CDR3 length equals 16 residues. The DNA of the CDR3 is TGTACCAGCAGGTTTCAGGCCTCAAAGGGCTACAATGAGCAGTTCTTC. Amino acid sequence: CTSRFQASKGYNEQFF.

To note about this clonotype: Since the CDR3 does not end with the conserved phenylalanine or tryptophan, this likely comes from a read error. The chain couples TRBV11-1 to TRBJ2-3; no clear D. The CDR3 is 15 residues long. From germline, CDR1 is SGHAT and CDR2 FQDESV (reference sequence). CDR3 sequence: CASSLEPSVTDTQYI. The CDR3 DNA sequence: TGTGCTAGCAGCTTAGAGCCGAGCGTCACAGATACGCAGTATATT.

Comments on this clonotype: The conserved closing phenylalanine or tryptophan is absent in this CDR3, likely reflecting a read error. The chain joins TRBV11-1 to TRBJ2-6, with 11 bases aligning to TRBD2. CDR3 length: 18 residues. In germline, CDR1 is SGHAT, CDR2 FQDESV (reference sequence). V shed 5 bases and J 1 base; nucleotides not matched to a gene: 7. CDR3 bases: TGTGCCAGCAGCAGCGAGACTAGCGGGGTTTCTGGGGCCAACGTCCTGACTCTC. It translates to CASSSETSGVSGANVLTL.

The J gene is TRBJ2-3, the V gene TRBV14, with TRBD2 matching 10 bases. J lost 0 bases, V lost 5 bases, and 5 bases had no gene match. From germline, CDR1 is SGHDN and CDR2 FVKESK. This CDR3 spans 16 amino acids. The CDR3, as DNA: TGTGCCAGCAGCTCTCCTAGCGGGAGAAGCACAGATACGCAGTATTTT. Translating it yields CASSSPSGRSTDTQYF.

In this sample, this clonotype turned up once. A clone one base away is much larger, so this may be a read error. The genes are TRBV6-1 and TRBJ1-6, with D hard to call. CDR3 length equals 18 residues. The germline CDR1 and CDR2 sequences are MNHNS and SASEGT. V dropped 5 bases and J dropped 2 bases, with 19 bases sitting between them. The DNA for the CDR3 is TGTGCCAGCAGTTACTCACCAGGCGTGGCCCCCTATAATTCACCCCTCCACTTT. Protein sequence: CASSYSPGVAPYNSPLHF.

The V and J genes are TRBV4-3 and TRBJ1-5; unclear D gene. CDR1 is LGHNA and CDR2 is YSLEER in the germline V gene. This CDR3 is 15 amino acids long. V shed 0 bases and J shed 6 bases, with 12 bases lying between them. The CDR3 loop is CASSQDREGSQPQHF. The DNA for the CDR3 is TGCGCCAGCAGCCAAGATCGGGAGGGTTCTCAGCCCCAGCATTTT.

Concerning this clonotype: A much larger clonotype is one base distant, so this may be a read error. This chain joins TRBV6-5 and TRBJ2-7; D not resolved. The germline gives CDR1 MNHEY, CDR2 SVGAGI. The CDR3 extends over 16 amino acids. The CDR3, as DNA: TGTACCAGCAGTTACTCCTCAGGCCCAAGCTCCTACGAGCAGTACTTC. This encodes CTSSYSSGPSSYEQYF.

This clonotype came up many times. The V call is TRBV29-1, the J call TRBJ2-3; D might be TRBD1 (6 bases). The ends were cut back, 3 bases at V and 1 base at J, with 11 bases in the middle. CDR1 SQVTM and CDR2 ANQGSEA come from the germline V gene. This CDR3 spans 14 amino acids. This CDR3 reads CSVDSGQRTDTQYF. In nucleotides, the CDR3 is TGCAGCGTTGACTCTGGACAGCGCACAGATACGCAGTATTTT.

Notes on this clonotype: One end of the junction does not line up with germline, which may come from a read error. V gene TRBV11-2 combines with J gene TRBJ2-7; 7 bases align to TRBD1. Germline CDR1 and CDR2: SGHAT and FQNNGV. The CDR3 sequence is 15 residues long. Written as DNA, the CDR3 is TGCGCCAGCAGCTTCCGGGACAGACGGTCCTACGAGCAGTACTTC. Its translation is CASSFRDRRSYEQYF.

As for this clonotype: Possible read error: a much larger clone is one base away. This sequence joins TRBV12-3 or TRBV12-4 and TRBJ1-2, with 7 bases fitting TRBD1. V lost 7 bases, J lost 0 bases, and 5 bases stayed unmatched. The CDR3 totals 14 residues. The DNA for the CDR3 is TGTGCCAGCAAAGGACAGGATTCTAACTATGGCTACACCTTC. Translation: CASKGQDSNYGYTF.

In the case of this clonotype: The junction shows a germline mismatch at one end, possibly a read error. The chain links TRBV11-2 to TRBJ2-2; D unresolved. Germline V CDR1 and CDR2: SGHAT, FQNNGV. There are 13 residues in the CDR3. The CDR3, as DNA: TGTACCAGCAGCCTGAGGACCACCGGGGAGCTGTTTTTT. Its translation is CTSSLRTTGELFF.

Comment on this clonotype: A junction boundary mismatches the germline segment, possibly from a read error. CDR3 protein: CDSSLGLAGAHEQYF. The CDR3 coding sequence is TGTGACAGCAGCCTCGGACTAGCGGGAGCACACGAGCAGTACTTC. The chain joins TRBV7-3 to TRBJ2-7; 13 bases map to TRBD2. CDR1 and CDR2 from the germline V gene are SGHTA and FQGTGA. The CDR3 sequence is 15 residues long.

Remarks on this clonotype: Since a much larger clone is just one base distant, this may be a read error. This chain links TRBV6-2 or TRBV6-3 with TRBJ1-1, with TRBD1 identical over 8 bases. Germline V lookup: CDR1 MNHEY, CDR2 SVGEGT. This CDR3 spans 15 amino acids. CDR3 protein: CASRVGGRGLSDAFF. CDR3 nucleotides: TGTGCCAGCAGAGTCGGAGGCAGGGGGCTTTCTGACGCTTTCTTT.

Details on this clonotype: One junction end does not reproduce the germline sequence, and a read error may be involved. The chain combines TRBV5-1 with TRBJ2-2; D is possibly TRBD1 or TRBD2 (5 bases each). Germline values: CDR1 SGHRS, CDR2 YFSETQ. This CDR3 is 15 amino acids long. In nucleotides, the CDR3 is TGCGCCAGTAGCTTGGGGGACGCGATTACCGGGGAGCTGTTTTTT. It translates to CASSLGDAITGELFF.

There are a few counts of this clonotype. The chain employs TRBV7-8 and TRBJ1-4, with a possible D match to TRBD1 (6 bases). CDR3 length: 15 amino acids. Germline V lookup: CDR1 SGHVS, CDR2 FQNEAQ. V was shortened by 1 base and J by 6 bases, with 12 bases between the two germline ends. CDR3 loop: CASSLEGGQYEKLFF. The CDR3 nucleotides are TGTGCCAGCAGCTTAGAAGGCGGACAGTATGAAAAACTGTTTTTT.

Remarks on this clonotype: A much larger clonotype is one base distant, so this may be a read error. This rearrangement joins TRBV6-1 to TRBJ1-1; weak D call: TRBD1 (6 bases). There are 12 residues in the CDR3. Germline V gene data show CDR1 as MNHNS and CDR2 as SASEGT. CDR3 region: CASRGHHTEALF. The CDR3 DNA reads TGTGCCAGCAGGGGACACCACACTGAAGCTCTCTTT.